The clone carrying this T cell receptor (beta chain) appeared a few times. Its antigen is not known. The data belong to a study of early stage breast cancer tumors. The study, taken as a whole, reports: Enriched TCRB sequences shared across patients were mostly commonly generated sequences.

Repertoires were generated with immunoSEQ multiplex PCR, while TCRdb's copy carries only in-frame clones and drops some. The sample shows a few thousand clones, 55% to 75% of them seen only once. This CDR3 is 13 amino acids long. V was pared by 3 bases and J by 7 bases, with 9 bases between. Per the germline V gene, CDR1 is MNHEY and CDR2 is SMNVEV (reference sequence). J is TRBJ2-2 and V is TRBV27; maybe TRBD2 (7 bases). What was sequenced was breast tumor tissue. This clonotype originated in a person in their sixties with breast cancer. The CDR3: CASSFGGLGELFF. The CDR3 DNA sequence: TGTGCCAGCAGTTTCGGGGGGCTCGGGGAGCTGTTTTTT.